This is a list of T cell receptor beta chains from one sample in a study of identifying expanded T cells in peripheral blood. Only in-frame clones appear in the TCRdb table, and some are missing; sequencing was by immunoSEQ multiplex PCR. The profile shows about 100,000 clones, approximately 88% of them singletons. Sequencing input: blood. The origin of the receptors is a person aged 18-69 years in good health. CDR3s include the opening cysteine and the closing phenylalanine or tryptophan. The D gene is left open where the match is weak. Some rows mark clone size as missing; the rest say once, few, many or name a class of expanded clone.

D gene: NA
V gene: TRBV5-1
clone size: once
J gene: TRBJ1-2
CDR3 protein: CASSFAGSYGYTF
CDR3 DNA: TGCGCCAGCAGCTTCGCAGGGTCCTATGGCTACACCTTC

D gene: TRBD2
V gene: TRBV9
clone size: NA
J gene: TRBJ2-3
CDR3 protein: CASSVNSGVKTDTQYF
CDR3 DNA: TGTGCCAGCAGCGTGAATAGCGGGGTGAAGACAGATACGCAGTATTTT

D gene: TRBD2
V gene: TRBV11-2
clone size: NA
J gene: TRBJ2-5
CDR3 protein: CASSLDASGGMETQYF
CDR3 DNA: TGTGCCAGCAGCTTAGATGCTAGCGGGGGGATGGAGACCCAGTACTTC

D gene: NA
V gene: TRBV11-2
clone size: NA
J gene: TRBJ1-5
CDR3 protein: CASSLDPGGNQPQHF
CDR3 DNA: TGTGCCAGCAGCTTAGATCCGGGGGGAAATCAGCCCCAGCATTTT

D gene: TRBD1
V gene: TRBV2
clone size: NA
J gene: TRBJ1-3
CDR3 protein: CASSPGTGGLGNTIYF
CDR3 DNA: TGTGCCAGCAGTCCCGGGACAGGGGGGTTGGGAAACACCATATATTTT

D gene: TRBD1
V gene: TRBV7-9
clone size: once
J gene: TRBJ2-1
CDR3 protein: CASSSGQGSSYNEQFF
CDR3 DNA: TGTGCCAGCAGCTCCGGACAGGGGAGCTCCTACAATGAGCAGTTCTTC

D gene: TRBD1
V gene: TRBV5-6
clone size: NA
J gene: TRBJ1-3
CDR3 protein: CASSSSATGRVGNTIYF
CDR3 DNA: TGTGCCAGCAGCTCTTCCGCGACAGGGCGGGTTGGAAACACCATATATTTT

D gene: NA
V gene: TRBV7-9
clone size: NA
J gene: TRBJ2-2
CDR3 protein: CASSPAFVDRSNTGELFF
CDR3 DNA: TGTGCCAGCAGCCCTGCTTTTGTTGACAGGTCGAACACCGGGGAGCTGTTTTTT

D gene: NA
V gene: TRBV2
clone size: NA
J gene: TRBJ2-1
CDR3 protein: CASSEYPASRRNEQFF
CDR3 DNA: TGTGCCAGCAGTGAGTACCCGGCTAGCAGGAGGAATGAGCAGTTCTTC

D gene: NA
V gene: TRBV6-6
clone size: NA
J gene: TRBJ1-2
CDR3 protein: CASSYSIEGFGYTF
CDR3 DNA: TGTGCCAGCAGTTACTCGATCGAGGGGTTTGGCTACACCTTC

D gene: NA
V gene: TRBV2
clone size: NA
J gene: TRBJ2-3
CDR3 protein: CASKDSLYKDTQYF
CDR3 DNA: TGTGCCAGCAAAGACTCCCTCTACAAAGATACGCAGTATTTT

D gene: TRBD1
V gene: TRBV11-3
clone size: NA
J gene: TRBJ2-7
CDR3 protein: CASSGVDRQGKGEQYF
CDR3 DNA: TGTGCCAGCAGCGGGGTTGACCGACAGGGTAAAGGCGAGCAGTACTTC

D gene: NA
V gene: TRBV6-5
clone size: NA
J gene: TRBJ2-7
CDR3 protein: CASSTQRGGYEQYF
CDR3 DNA: TGTGCCAGCAGCACGCAGCGAGGAGGCTACGAGCAGTACTTC

D gene: TRBD1
V gene: TRBV10-1
clone size: few
J gene: TRBJ2-2
CDR3 protein: CASSAGGRGTGELFF
CDR3 DNA: TGCGCCAGCAGCGCAGGGGGCCGGGGCACCGGGGAGCTGTTTTTT

D gene: NA
V gene: TRBV19
clone size: NA
J gene: TRBJ1-3
CDR3 protein: CASSIVAASSGNTIYF
CDR3 DNA: TGTGCCAGTAGTATAGTGGCAGCCAGCTCTGGAAACACCATATATTTT

D gene: TRBD2
V gene: TRBV7-9
clone size: NA
J gene: TRBJ2-5
CDR3 protein: CASSTGLVGETQYF
CDR3 DNA: TGTGCCAGCAGCACTGGACTAGTCGGAGAGACCCAGTACTTC

D gene: NA
V gene: TRBV5-4
clone size: NA
J gene: TRBJ1-5
CDR3 protein: CASSLVLRQPQHF
CDR3 DNA: TGTGCCAGCAGCTTGGTTTTGCGTCAGCCCCAGCATTTT

D gene: TRBD2
V gene: TRBV27
clone size: once
J gene: TRBJ2-3
CDR3 protein: CASSLTSGRVDTQYF
CDR3 DNA: TGTGCCAGCAGTTTGACTAGCGGGAGAGTAGATACGCAGTATTTT

D gene: NA
V gene: TRBV11-2
clone size: NA
J gene: TRBJ2-1
CDR3 protein: CASSLDLGMRGRRKNEQFF
CDR3 DNA: TGTGCCAGCAGCTTAGATCTAGGCATGAGAGGGAGGCGGAAGAATGAGCAGTTCTTC

D gene: TRBD1
V gene: TRBV15
clone size: NA
J gene: TRBJ2-7
CDR3 protein: CATSRQGTHEQYF
CDR3 DNA: TGTGCCACCAGCCGACAGGGTACCCACGAGCAGTACTTC

D gene: NA
V gene: TRBV5-6
clone size: NA
J gene: TRBJ2-1
CDR3 protein: CASTEGRGTYNEQFF
CDR3 DNA: TGTGCCAGCACGGAGGGGCGGGGAACCTACAATGAGCAGTTCTTC

D gene: TRBD1
V gene: TRBV30
clone size: NA
J gene: TRBJ1-2
CDR3 protein: CAWDRDGGYTF
CDR3 DNA: TGTGCCTGGGACAGGGATGGGGGCTACACCTTC

D gene: TRBD1
V gene: TRBV2
clone size: NA
J gene: TRBJ2-2
CDR3 protein: CASSTRDRGRDGELFF
CDR3 DNA: TGTGCCAGCAGTACCCGGGACAGGGGACGAGACGGGGAGCTGTTTTTT

D gene: NA
V gene: TRBV6-6
clone size: NA
J gene: TRBJ1-6
CDR3 protein: CASSDLANSPLHF
CDR3 DNA: TGTGCCAGCAGCGACCTTGCCAATTCACCCCTCCACTTT

D gene: NA
V gene: TRBV5-1
clone size: NA
J gene: TRBJ1-3
CDR3 protein: CASALGPGNTIYF
CDR3 DNA: TGCGCCAGCGCTTTGGGTCCTGGAAACACCATATATTTT

D gene: NA
V gene: TRBV5-1
clone size: NA
J gene: TRBJ1-3
CDR3 protein: CASSSQDLGTRGNTIYF
CDR3 DNA: TGCGCCAGCAGCTCGCAGGACCTCGGGACACGGGGAAACACCATATATTTT

D gene: NA
V gene: TRBV5-1
clone size: NA
J gene: TRBJ2-7
CDR3 protein: CASSRTRPSYEQYF
CDR3 DNA: TGCGCCAGCAGCCGGACCCGCCCCTCCTACGAGCAGTACTTC

D gene: NA
V gene: TRBV10-2
clone size: NA
J gene: TRBJ1-2
CDR3 protein: CASTWDFLTGGYTF
CDR3 DNA: TGCGCCAGCACCTGGGACTTCCTAACGGGCGGCTACACCTTC

D gene: TRBD1
V gene: TRBV29-1
clone size: NA
J gene: TRBJ1-1
CDR3 protein: CSVDRGSTEAFF
CDR3 DNA: TGCAGCGTGGACAGGGGGAGCACTGAAGCTTTCTTT

D gene: TRBD1
V gene: TRBV6-5
clone size: NA
J gene: TRBJ1-4
CDR3 protein: CASSWDRDNEKLFF
CDR3 DNA: TGTGCCAGCAGTTGGGACAGGGATAATGAAAAACTGTTTTTT

D gene: TRBD1
V gene: TRBV4-2
clone size: NA
J gene: TRBJ1-5
CDR3 protein: CASSQEGAGGGRQPQHF
CDR3 DNA: TGTGCCAGCAGCCAAGAGGGAGCAGGGGGCGGTCGACAGCCCCAGCATTTT

D gene: NA
V gene: TRBV19
clone size: NA
J gene: TRBJ2-3
CDR3 protein: CASLSGGTDTQYF
CDR3 DNA: TGTGCCAGCCTATCCGGGGGCACAGATACGCAGTATTTT

D gene: NA
V gene: TRBV5-4
clone size: NA
J gene: TRBJ2-7
CDR3 protein: CASGQGGHYEQYF
CDR3 DNA: TGTGCCAGCGGGCAGGGAGGTCACTACGAGCAGTACTTC

D gene: TRBD1
V gene: TRBV6-1
clone size: NA
J gene: TRBJ1-6
CDR3 protein: CASATGDSPLHF
CDR3 DNA: TGTGCCAGCGCGACAGGGGATTCACCCCTCCACTTT

D gene: TRBD1
V gene: TRBV5-7
clone size: NA
J gene: TRBJ1-1
CDR3 protein: CASSPGQEMNTEAFF
CDR3 DNA: TGTGCCAGCAGCCCGGGACAGGAGATGAACACTGAAGCTTTCTTT

D gene: TRBD1
V gene: TRBV6-5
clone size: NA
J gene: TRBJ2-7
CDR3 protein: CASSYSRDRPYEQYF
CDR3 DNA: TGTGCCAGCAGCTACTCAAGGGACAGACCCTACGAGCAGTACTTC

D gene: NA
V gene: TRBV9
clone size: once
J gene: TRBJ1-2
CDR3 protein: CASSVGGLTSLTANYGYTF
CDR3 DNA: TGTGCCAGCAGCGTAGGGGGATTAACAAGTCTCACGGCTAACTATGGCTACACCTTC

D gene: TRBD1
V gene: TRBV5-1
clone size: NA
J gene: TRBJ2-7
CDR3 protein: CASSRGQQGYEQYF
CDR3 DNA: TGCGCCAGCAGCCGGGGTCAACAGGGGTACGAGCAGTACTTC

D gene: TRBD1
V gene: TRBV19
clone size: once
J gene: TRBJ2-4
CDR3 protein: CASSMGQGADIQYF
CDR3 DNA: TGTGCCAGTAGTATGGGACAGGGGGCAGACATTCAGTACTTC

D gene: NA
V gene: TRBV11-2
clone size: NA
J gene: TRBJ1-5
CDR3 protein: CASSLQGSNQPQHF
CDR3 DNA: TGTGCCAGCAGCTTACAGGGAAGCAATCAGCCCCAGCATTTT

D gene: TRBD2
V gene: TRBV2
clone size: NA
J gene: TRBJ2-7
CDR3 protein: CASSERGGSYEQYF
CDR3 DNA: TGTGCCAGCAGTGAACGGGGGGGATCCTACGAGCAGTACTTC

D gene: TRBD1
V gene: TRBV2
clone size: NA
J gene: TRBJ1-3
CDR3 protein: CASSPGQVLEPGNTIYF
CDR3 DNA: TGTGCCAGCAGTCCGGGACAGGTCCTGGAACCTGGAAACACCATATATTTT

D gene: NA
V gene: TRBV9
clone size: NA
J gene: TRBJ2-1
CDR3 protein: CASGERVNEQFF
CDR3 DNA: TGTGCCAGCGGTGAGCGGGTGAATGAGCAGTTCTTC

D gene: NA
V gene: TRBV19
clone size: NA
J gene: TRBJ1-3
CDR3 protein: CASSDLGDTIYF
CDR3 DNA: TGTGCCAGTAGTGACCTGGGAGACACCATATATTTT

D gene: TRBD2
V gene: TRBV6-5
clone size: NA
J gene: TRBJ2-1
CDR3 protein: CASRSGTSDPNEQFF
CDR3 DNA: TGTGCCAGCAGATCCGGGACTAGCGATCCCAATGAGCAGTTCTTC

D gene: TRBD1
V gene: TRBV6-1
clone size: NA
J gene: TRBJ1-1
CDR3 protein: CASSGQGADTEAFF
CDR3 DNA: TGTGCCAGCAGTGGGCAGGGGGCCGATACTGAAGCTTTCTTT

D gene: NA
V gene: TRBV2
clone size: NA
J gene: TRBJ1-2
CDR3 protein: CASSDRLENGYTF
CDR3 DNA: TGTGCCAGCAGTGACCGCCTTGAGAATGGCTACACCTTC